This entry is about one TCR beta chain. It lacks a known antigen. Qualities for individual bases were not recorded, and no much larger clone is one base off. The immunoSEQ Assay, a bias-controlled multiplex PCR, was used to amplify TCRbeta CDR3 regions from genomic DNA. Processing in the source paper ran as follows. Within the assay, amplification of reference gene primers was used to estimate how many nucleated cells each sample contained. Sequence reads were collapsed and filtered to measure the absolute abundance of every unique TCRbeta CDR3 rearrangement. For each sample, productive Simpson clonality was calculated by taking the square root of Simpson's diversity index across productive rearrangements. The table comes from immuneACCESS by way of TCRdb, which keeps in-frame sequences with V and J called. Part of the clones is missing from these tables; in studies checked, under half for an unresolved V gene and the rest for unknown reasons. From that table come the V and J calls and clone size; the DNA was used to work out D and trimming. A total of a few hundred thousand clones appear in this sample, about 91% of them only once. The top ten clonotypes cover around 6.6% of the sample.

One collaborating source in Seattle enrolled patients while the patients were actively infected and followed the patients over time throughout the course of disease. The collaborating institutions used their own protocols to collect whole blood in K2EDTA tubes. For TCRbeta analysis, collaborators shipped samples as frozen whole blood, isolated PBMCs, or DNA extracted from either of those sample types. These data are taken from a study of blood T cell repertoires in COVID-19 (dated by TCRdb to about 2020). Turning to the overall study: Samples covering the acute and convalescent phases of COVID-19 were provided by collaborators in the United States, Italy and Spain. The prospective study material was composed of cDNA or gDNA derived from T cells, B-cell-depleted T cells, or PBMCs. A freely available public database, intended as a resource for researchers studying the immune response to SARS-CoV-2, is where the repertoires were released. Where available, HLA class I and class II types were taken from metadata supplied by the sample provider and were not determined by assay-based typing. The samples were drawn from the first 160 participants of the ongoing ImmuneRACE study and from 1,254 subjects provided by 6 global collaborators. Nearly every sample came with metadata listing a de-identified subject ID, COVID-19 status, age in years and sex. Deeply sampled blood TCRbeta repertoires from subjects exposed to, actively infected with, or recovered from COVID-19 were included in the dataset.

Here is what the overall study found, with its caveats: The quantity of clinical and demographic metadata differed by source and by participant and was supplied without curation.

The receptor's source is a woman aged 30 to 39 with COVID-19, enrolled during active disease. The sequencing sample was made of peripheral blood.

The CDR3 in this case is CASSVVPGEKLFF. The nucleotide sequence is given as TGTGCCAGCAGCGTAGTGCCAGGTGAAAAACTGTTTTTT. In this chain, TRBV9 is recombined with TRBJ1-4; the D gene assignment is ambiguous. According to the germline V gene, CDR1 reads SGDLS and CDR2 reads YYNGEE. The CDR3 covers 13 residues, taking in both the cysteine and the phenylalanine. The read is trimmed to its CDR3 DNA, 39 bases read in frame from base 1. The trim is 0 bases for V and 7 bases for J, with a gap of 7 bases between the germline ends.